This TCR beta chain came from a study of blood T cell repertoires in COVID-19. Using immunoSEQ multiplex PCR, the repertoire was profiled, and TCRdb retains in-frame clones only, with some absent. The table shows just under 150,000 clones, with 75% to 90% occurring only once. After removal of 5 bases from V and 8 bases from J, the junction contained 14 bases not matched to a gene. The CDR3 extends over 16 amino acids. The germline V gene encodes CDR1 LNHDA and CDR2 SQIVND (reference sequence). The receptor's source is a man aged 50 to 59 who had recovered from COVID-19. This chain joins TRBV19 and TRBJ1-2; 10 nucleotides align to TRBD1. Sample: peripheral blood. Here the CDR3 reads CASSWLPGQGFSGYTF. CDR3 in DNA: TGTGCCAGTAGTTGGTTGCCGGGACAGGGGTTTTCCGGCTACACCTTC.